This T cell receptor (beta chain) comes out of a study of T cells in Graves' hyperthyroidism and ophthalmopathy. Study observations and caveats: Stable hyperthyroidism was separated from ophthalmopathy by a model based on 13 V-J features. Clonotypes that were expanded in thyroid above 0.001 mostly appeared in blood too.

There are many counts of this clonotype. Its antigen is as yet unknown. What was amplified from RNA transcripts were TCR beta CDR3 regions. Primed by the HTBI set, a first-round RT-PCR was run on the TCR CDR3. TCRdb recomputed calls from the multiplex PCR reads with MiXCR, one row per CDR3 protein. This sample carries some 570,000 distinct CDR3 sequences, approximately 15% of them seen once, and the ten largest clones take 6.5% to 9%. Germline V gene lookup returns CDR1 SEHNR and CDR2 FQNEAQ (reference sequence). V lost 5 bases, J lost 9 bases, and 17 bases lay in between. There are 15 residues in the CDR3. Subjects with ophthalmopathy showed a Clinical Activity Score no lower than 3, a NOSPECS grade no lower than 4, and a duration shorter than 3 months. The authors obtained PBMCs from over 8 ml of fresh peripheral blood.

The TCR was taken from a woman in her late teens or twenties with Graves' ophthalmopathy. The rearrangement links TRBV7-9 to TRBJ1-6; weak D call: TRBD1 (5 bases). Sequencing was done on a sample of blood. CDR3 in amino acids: CASSPSTVVGSPLHF. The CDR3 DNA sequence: TGTGCCAGCAGCCCATCGACAGTTGTGGGTTCACCCCTCCACTTT.